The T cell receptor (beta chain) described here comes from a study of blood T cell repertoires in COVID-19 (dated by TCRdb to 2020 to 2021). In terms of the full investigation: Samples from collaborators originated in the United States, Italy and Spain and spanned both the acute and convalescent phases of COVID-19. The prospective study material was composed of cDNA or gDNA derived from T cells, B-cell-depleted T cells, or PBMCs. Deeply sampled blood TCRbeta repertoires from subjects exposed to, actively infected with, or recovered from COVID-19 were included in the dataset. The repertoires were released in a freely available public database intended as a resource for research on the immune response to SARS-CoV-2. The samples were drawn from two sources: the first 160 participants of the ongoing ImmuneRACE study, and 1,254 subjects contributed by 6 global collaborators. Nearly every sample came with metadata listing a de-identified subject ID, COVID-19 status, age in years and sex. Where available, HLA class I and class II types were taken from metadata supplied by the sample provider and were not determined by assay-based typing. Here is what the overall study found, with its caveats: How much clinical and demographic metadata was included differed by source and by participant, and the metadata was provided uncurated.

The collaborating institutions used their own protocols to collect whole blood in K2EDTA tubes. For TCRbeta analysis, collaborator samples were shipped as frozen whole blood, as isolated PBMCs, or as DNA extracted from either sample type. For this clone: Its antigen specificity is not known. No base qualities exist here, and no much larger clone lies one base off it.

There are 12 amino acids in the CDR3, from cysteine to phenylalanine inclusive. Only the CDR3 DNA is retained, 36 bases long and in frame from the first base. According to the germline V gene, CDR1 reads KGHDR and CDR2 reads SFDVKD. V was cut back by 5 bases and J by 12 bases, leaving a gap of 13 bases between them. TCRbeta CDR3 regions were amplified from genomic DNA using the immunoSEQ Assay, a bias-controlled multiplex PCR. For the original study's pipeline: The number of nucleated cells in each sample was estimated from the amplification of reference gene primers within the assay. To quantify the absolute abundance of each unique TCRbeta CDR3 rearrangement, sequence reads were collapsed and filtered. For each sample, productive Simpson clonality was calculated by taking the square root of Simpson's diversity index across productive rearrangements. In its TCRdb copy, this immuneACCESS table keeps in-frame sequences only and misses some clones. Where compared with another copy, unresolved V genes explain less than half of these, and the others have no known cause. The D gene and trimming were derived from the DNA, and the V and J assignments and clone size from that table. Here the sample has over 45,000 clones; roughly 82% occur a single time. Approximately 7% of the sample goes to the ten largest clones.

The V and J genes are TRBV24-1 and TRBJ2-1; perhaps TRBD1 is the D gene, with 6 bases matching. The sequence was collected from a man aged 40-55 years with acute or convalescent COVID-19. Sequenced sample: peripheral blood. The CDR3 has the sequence CATSAIQGGQFF. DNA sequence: TGTGCCACCAGTGCCATACAGGGTGGGCAGTTCTTC.